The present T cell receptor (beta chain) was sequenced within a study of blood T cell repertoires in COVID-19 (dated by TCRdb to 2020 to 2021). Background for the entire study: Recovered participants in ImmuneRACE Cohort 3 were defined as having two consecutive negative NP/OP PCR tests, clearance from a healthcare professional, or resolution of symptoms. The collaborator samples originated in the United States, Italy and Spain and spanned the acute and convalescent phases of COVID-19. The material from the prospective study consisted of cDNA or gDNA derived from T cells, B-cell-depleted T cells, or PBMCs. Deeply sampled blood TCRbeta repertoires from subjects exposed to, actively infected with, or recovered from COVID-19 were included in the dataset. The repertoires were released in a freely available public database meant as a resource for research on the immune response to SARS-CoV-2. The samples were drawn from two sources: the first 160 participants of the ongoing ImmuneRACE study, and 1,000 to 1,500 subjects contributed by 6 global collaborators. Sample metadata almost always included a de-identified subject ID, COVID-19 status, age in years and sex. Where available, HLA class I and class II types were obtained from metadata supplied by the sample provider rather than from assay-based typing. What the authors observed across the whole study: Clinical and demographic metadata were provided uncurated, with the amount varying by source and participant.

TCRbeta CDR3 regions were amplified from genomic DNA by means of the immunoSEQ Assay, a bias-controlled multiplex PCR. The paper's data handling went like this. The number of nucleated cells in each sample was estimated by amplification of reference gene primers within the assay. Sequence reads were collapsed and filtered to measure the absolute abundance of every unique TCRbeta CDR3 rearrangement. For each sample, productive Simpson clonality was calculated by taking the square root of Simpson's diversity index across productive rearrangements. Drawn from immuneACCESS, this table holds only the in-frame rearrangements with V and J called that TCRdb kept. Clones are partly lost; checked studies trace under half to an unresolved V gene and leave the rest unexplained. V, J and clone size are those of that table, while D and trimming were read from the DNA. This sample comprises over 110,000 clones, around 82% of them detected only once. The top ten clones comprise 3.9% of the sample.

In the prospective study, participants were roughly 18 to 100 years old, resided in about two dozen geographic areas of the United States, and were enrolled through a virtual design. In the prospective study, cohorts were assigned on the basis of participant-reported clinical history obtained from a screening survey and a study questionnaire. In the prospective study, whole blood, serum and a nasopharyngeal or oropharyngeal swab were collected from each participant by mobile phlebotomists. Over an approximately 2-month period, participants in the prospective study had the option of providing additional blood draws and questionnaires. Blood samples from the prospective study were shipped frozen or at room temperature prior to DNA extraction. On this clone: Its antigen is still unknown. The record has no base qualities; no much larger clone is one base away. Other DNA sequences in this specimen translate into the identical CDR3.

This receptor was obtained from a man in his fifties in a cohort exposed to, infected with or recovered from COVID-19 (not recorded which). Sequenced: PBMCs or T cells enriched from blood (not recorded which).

The encoded CDR3 is CASSVAGLAEETQYF. The base sequence is TGTGCCAGCAGCGTAGCGGGACTAGCGGAAGAGACCCAGTACTTC. The sequence links TRBV9 to TRBJ2-5; the junction holds 11 bases that match TRBD2. As encoded in the germline V gene, CDR1 is SGDLS while CDR2 is YYNGEE. The CDR3, cysteine through phenylalanine, is 15 amino acids long. Just the 45-base CDR3 DNA is kept, in frame starting at base 1. Here V drops 0 bases and J drops 3 bases, and the junction holds 1 base not matched to any gene.